This is a list of T cell receptor beta chains from one sample in a study of Graves' ophthalmopathy and Graves' hyperthyroidism. TCRdb re-called the multiplex PCR reads through MiXCR, storing one row per CDR3 protein. The table records over 150,000 distinct CDR3 sequences, around two fifths of them present only once. Source material: peripheral blood. Receptors originate from a woman aged 40 to 50 with Graves' ophthalmopathy. Each CDR3 is given with its conserved first and last residue. Each record gives: CDR3 protein, CDR3 DNA, V gene, D gene, J gene, clone size. A D gene is named only where the DNA matches it firmly. Clone size appears in some rows only: once, few, many, or a class for an expanded clone.

CDR3: CASSHRPGQGIETQYF; DNA: TGTGCCAGCAGTCATCGACCGGGACAGGGTATAGAGACCCAGTACTTC; V: TRBV6-5; D: TRBD1; J: TRBJ2-5; size: .
CDR3: CASSPGYEQYF; DNA: TGTGCCAGCAGCCCCGGCTACGAGCAGTACTTC; V: TRBV12-3/TRBV12-4; D: .; J: TRBJ2-7; size: many
CDR3: CASSLAPGQDGYTF; DNA: TGTGCCAGCAGTTTAGCGCCGGGACAGGATGGCTACACCTTC; V: TRBV12-3/TRBV12-4; D: TRBD1; J: TRBJ1-2; size: .
CDR3: CAISETGPYEQYF; DNA: TGTGCCATCAGTGAAACAGGTCCCTACGAGCAGTACTTC; V: TRBV10-3; D: .; J: TRBJ2-7; size: many
CDR3: CASSSGRGWVNYGYTF; DNA: TGTGCCAGCAGCTCCGGACGGGGTTGGGTAAACTATGGCTACACCTTC; V: TRBV6-5; D: .; J: TRBJ1-2; size: many
CDR3: CASSFIGLAYDEQYF; DNA: TGTGCCAGCAGTTTTATAGGACTAGCGTACGACGAGCAGTACTTC; V: TRBV28; D: TRBD2; J: TRBJ2-7; size: .
CDR3: CASTEVHRTEAFF; DNA: TGTGCCAGCACTGAAGTTCACCGAACTGAAGCTTTCTTT; V: TRBV6-1; D: .; J: TRBJ1-1; size: .
CDR3: CASLSGTGLNYGYTF; DNA: TGTGCCAGCTTGTCCGGGACAGGTCTCAACTATGGCTACACCTTC; V: TRBV6-1; D: TRBD1; J: TRBJ1-2; size: .
CDR3: CSVEGPIGRYTF; DNA: TGCAGCGTTGAAGGACCGATAGGTCGCTACACCTTC; V: TRBV29-1; D: .; J: TRBJ1-2; size: many
CDR3: CATSSDTDEQYF; DNA: TGTGCCACCAGCAGTGACACAGACGAGCAGTACTTC; V: TRBV15; D: .; J: TRBJ2-7; size: few
CDR3: CASRFPGAAGQPQHF; DNA: TGTGCCAGCAGGTTTCCGGGTGCAGCGGGTCAGCCCCAGCATTTT; V: TRBV6-1; D: .; J: TRBJ1-5; size: .
CDR3: CASSLEQANQPQHF; DNA: TGTGCCAGCAGTTTAGAACAGGCGAATCAGCCCCAGCATTTT; V: TRBV12-3/TRBV12-4; D: .; J: TRBJ1-5; size: .
CDR3: CASSIRGHKETQYF; DNA: TGTGCCAGTAGTATTAGGGGACATAAAGAGACCCAGTACTTC; V: TRBV19; D: .; J: TRBJ2-5; size: .
CDR3: CASSPRGISTEAFF; DNA: TGCGCCAGCAGTCCCAGGGGGATTAGCACTGAAGCTTTCTTT; V: TRBV4-3; D: TRBD1; J: TRBJ1-1; size: .
CDR3: CAISRTGGGETQYF; DNA: TGTGCCATCAGTAGGACAGGGGGTGGGGAGACCCAGTACTTC; V: TRBV10-3; D: TRBD1; J: TRBJ2-5; size: once
CDR3: CAISESVGWASYEQYF; DNA: TGTGCCATCAGTGAGTCCGTAGGGTGGGCGTCCTACGAGCAGTACTTC; V: TRBV10-3; D: .; J: TRBJ2-7; size: few
CDR3: CASSPGLAGGLFQETQYF; DNA: TGTGCCAGCAGCCCCGGTTTAGCGGGGGGACTATTCCAAGAGACCCAGTACTTC; V: TRBV6-2/TRBV6-3; D: TRBD2; J: TRBJ2-5; size: many
CDR3: CASSLRTTQETQYF; DNA: TGTGCCAGCAGCTTACGGACTACCCAAGAGACCCAGTACTTC; V: TRBV7-2; D: .; J: TRBJ2-5; size: .
CDR3: CASSITGISYEQYF; DNA: TGCGCCAGCAGTATAACAGGGATCTCCTACGAGCAGTACTTC; V: TRBV5-1; D: .; J: TRBJ2-7; size: .
CDR3: CASSTWTSGMGGETQYF; DNA: TGTGCCAGCAGCACCTGGACTAGCGGGATGGGAGGGGAGACCCAGTACTTC; V: TRBV5-6; D: TRBD2; J: TRBJ2-5; size: .
CDR3: CASSSETDRYTGELFF; DNA: TGTGCCAGCAGCTCTGAAACTGACAGATACACCGGGGAGCTGTTTTTT; V: TRBV11-1; D: .; J: TRBJ2-2; size: .
CDR3: CASSSPGGGAKYEQYF; DNA: TGTGCCAGCAGTTCCCCTGGAGGGGGCGCGAAATACGAGCAGTACTTC; V: TRBV28; D: .; J: TRBJ2-7; size: many
CDR3: CASSLRSSSGRPNQPQHF; DNA: TGTGCCAGCAGTTTGAGATCCTCGTCGGGCAGACCTAATCAGCCCCAGCATTTT; V: TRBV6-2/TRBV6-3; D: .; J: TRBJ1-5; size: .
CDR3: CASSLTGGGLGDEQYF; DNA: TGTGCCAGCAGCTTGACAGGGGGCGGGTTGGGTGACGAGCAGTACTTC; V: TRBV7-6; D: TRBD1; J: TRBJ2-7; size: .
CDR3: CASNQGGQNNQPQHF; DNA: TGTGCCAGCAACCAGGGGGGACAGAACAATCAGCCCCAGCATTTT; V: TRBV6-1; D: TRBD1; J: TRBJ1-5; size: once
CDR3: CSAGGVAIGTEAFF; DNA: TGCAGTGCTGGGGGTGTGGCAATAGGAACTGAAGCTTTCTTT; V: TRBV20-1; D: .; J: TRBJ1-1; size: many
CDR3: CASSPRAPRGEQYF; DNA: TGTGCCAGCAGCCCCCGGGCACCACGGGGCGAGCAGTACTTC; V: TRBV12-3/TRBV12-4; D: .; J: TRBJ2-7; size: .
CDR3: CSVGQVGNYEQYF; DNA: TGCAGCGTCGGACAGGTCGGGAACTACGAGCAGTACTTC; V: TRBV29-1; D: TRBD1; J: TRBJ2-7; size: many
CDR3: CATQLAGTATQYF; DNA: TGTGCCACCCAATTAGCGGGGACCGCGACCCAGTACTTC; V: TRBV28; D: TRBD2; J: TRBJ2-5; size: many
CDR3: CASSPVTSGIYEQYF; DNA: TGTGCCAGCAGTCCGGTGACTAGTGGAATCTACGAGCAGTACTTC; V: TRBV27; D: .; J: TRBJ2-7; size: once
CDR3: CASSPHRVGNQPQHF; DNA: TGTGCCAGCAGCCCCCATAGGGTAGGCAATCAGCCCCAGCATTTT; V: TRBV7-8; D: .; J: TRBJ1-5; size: .
CDR3: CATSGARAPYEQYF; DNA: TGTGCCACCAGTGGAGCCAGAGCACCCTACGAGCAGTACTTC; V: TRBV24-1; D: .; J: TRBJ2-7; size: many
CDR3: CASSLMRAEAFF; DNA: TGTGCCAGCAGTTTAATGCGCGCTGAAGCTTTCTTT; V: TRBV12-3/TRBV12-4; D: .; J: TRBJ1-1; size: many
CDR3: CASSLGDSPTYEQFF; DNA: TGCGCCAGCAGCTTGGGTGACAGCCCTACCTATGAGCAGTTCTTC; V: TRBV5-1; D: .; J: TRBJ2-1; size: many
CDR3: CASSLQPSGNTIYF; DNA: TGTGCCAGCAGCTTACAACCCTCTGGAAACACCATATATTTT; V: TRBV7-3; D: .; J: TRBJ1-3; size: few
CDR3: CASSLTGTGELFF; DNA: TGTGCCAGCAGCTTAACGGGCACCGGGGAGCTGTTTTTT; V: TRBV7-3; D: .; J: TRBJ2-2; size: many
CDR3: CASSETVPIQYF; DNA: TGTGCCAGCAGCGAAACAGTACCCATTCAGTACTTC; V: TRBV7-2; D: .; J: TRBJ2-4; size: many
CDR3: CASTAQETQYF; DNA: TGTGCCAGCACCGCTCAGGAGACCCAGTACTTC; V: TRBV2; D: .; J: TRBJ2-5; size: many
CDR3: CASSRHSGSYSNTGELFF; DNA: TGTGCCAGCAGCAGACATAGCGGGAGCTACTCGAACACCGGGGAGCTGTTTTTT; V: TRBV6-2/TRBV6-3; D: TRBD2; J: TRBJ2-2; size: .
CDR3: CASSAHNSGNTIYF; DNA: TGTGCCAGCAGTGCGCATAACTCTGGAAACACCATATATTTT; V: TRBV6-1; D: .; J: TRBJ1-3; size: .
CDR3: CASGRTASYEQYF; DNA: TGTGCCAGCGGGAGGACTGCTTCCTACGAGCAGTACTTC; V: TRBV7-2; D: .; J: TRBJ2-7; size: many
CDR3: CASSLVDQETQYF; DNA: TGTGCCAGCAGCTTAGTAGATCAAGAGACCCAGTACTTC; V: TRBV7-2; D: .; J: TRBJ2-5; size: many
CDR3: CSARIDDYEQYF; DNA: TGCAGTGCTAGAATTGATGACTACGAGCAGTACTTC; V: TRBV20-1; D: .; J: TRBJ2-7; size: .
CDR3: CASSHTGGRGNIQYF; DNA: TGTGCCAGCAGCCACACCGGGGGGCGAGGTAACATTCAGTACTTC; V: TRBV6-2/TRBV6-3; D: .; J: TRBJ2-4; size: many
CDR3: CASSLPRDFQETQYF; DNA: TGTGCCAGCAGTCTCCCCCGGGACTTCCAAGAGACCCAGTACTTC; V: TRBV28; D: .; J: TRBJ2-5; size: many
CDR3: CATSREPSDIYQPQHF; DNA: TGTGCCACCAGCAGAGAACCCAGTGATATCTATCAGCCCCAGCATTTT; V: TRBV15; D: .; J: TRBJ1-5; size: .
CDR3: CASSDTGAGANVLTF; DNA: TGTGCCAGCAGTGATACAGGAGCTGGGGCCAACGTCCTGACTTTC; V: TRBV6-4; D: .; J: TRBJ2-6; size: many
CDR3: CASSANPSGIHEQYF; DNA: TGTGCCAGCAGCGCCAACCCTAGCGGGATCCACGAGCAGTACTTC; V: TRBV7-3; D: TRBD2; J: TRBJ2-7; size: .
CDR3: CASGLVRRALAGETQYF; DNA: TGTGCTAGTGGTTTGGTCCGACGGGCACTAGCGGGAGAGACCCAGTACTTC; V: TRBV12-5; D: TRBD2; J: TRBJ2-5; size: once
CDR3: CASTRTAGVWNTEAFF; DNA: TGCGCCAGCACCCGGACAGCCGGGGTGTGGAACACTGAAGCTTTCTTT; V: TRBV5-1; D: .; J: TRBJ1-1; size: many